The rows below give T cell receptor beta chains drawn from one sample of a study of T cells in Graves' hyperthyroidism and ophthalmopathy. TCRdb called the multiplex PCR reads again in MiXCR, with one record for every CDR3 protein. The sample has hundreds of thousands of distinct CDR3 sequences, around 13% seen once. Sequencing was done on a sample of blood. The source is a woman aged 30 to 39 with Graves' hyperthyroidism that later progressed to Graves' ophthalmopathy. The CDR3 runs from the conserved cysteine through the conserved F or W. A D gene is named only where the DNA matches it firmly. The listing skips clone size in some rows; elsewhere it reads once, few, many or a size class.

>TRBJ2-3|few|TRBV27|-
CASSTGITDTQYF
TGTGCCAGCAGTACCGGGATAACAGATACGCAGTATTTT
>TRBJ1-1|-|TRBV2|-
CASRGGRMNTEAFF
TGTGCCAGCAGGGGGGGACGGATGAACACTGAAGCTTTCTTT
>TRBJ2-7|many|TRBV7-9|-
CASSLNREVWYEQYF
TGTGCCAGCAGCTTAAACAGGGAGGTGTGGTACGAGCAGTACTTC
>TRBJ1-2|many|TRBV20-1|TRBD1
CSVRDRGYYGYTF
TGCAGTGTCCGGGACAGGGGTTACTATGGCTACACCTTC
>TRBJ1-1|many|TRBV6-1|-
CASSFLWGDTEAFF
TGTGCCAGCAGTTTCCTCTGGGGGGACACTGAAGCTTTCTTT
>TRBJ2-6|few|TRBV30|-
CAWSVLRAGLSSGANVLTF
TGTGCCTGGAGTGTACTGCGAGCGGGTCTGAGCTCTGGGGCCAACGTCCTGACTTTC
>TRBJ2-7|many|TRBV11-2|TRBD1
CASSRTGIGYEQYF
TGTGCCAGCAGCCGGACAGGGATCGGCTACGAGCAGTACTTC
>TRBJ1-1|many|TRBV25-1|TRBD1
CASSDRIGGGRTEAFF
TGTGCCAGCAGTGATCGGATTGGAGGGGGCCGCACTGAAGCTTTCTTT
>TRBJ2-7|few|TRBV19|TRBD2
CASSIQTSGKGEQYF
TGTGCCAGTAGTATCCAGACTAGCGGGAAGGGCGAGCAGTACTTC
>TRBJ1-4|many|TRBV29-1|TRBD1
CSAHRDSNEKLFF
TGCAGCGCGCACCGGGACAGTAATGAAAAACTGTTTTTT
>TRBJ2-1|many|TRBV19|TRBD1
CASRTGDTIYNEQFF
TGTGCCAGTAGGACAGGGGACACGATATACAATGAGCAGTTCTTC
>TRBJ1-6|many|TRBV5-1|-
CASSAGGSYNSPLHF
TGCGCCAGCTCCGCGGGGGGGTCCTATAATTCACCCCTCCACTTT
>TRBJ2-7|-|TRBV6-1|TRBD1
CASSEEPGQRYEQYF
TGTGCCAGCAGTGAAGAACCGGGACAGAGGTACGAGCAGTACTTC
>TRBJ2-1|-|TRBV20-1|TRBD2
CSARDLSGGPINEQFF
TGCAGTGCTAGAGATCTCTCGGGAGGGCCTATCAATGAGCAGTTCTTC
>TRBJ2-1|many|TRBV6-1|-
CASSSGSTAYNEQFF
TGTGCCAGCAGTTCCGGGAGCACCGCCTACAATGAGCAGTTCTTC
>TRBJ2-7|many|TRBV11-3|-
CASSSRDRSYEQYF
TGTGCCAGCAGCTCACGGGACCGCTCCTACGAGCAGTACTTC
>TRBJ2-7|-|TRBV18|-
CASSDYSTDYEQYF
TGTGCCAGCTCAGACTACAGTACAGACTACGAGCAGTACTTC
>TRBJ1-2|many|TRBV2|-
CASAPRWAGPSYTF
TGTGCCAGCGCCCCTAGATGGGCAGGGCCGAGCTACACCTTC
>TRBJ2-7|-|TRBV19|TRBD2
CASSKAGANYEQYF
TGTGCCAGTAGTAAAGCGGGAGCAAACTACGAGCAGTACTTC
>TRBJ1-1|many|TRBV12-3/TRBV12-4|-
CASSFGLSNTEAFF
TGTGCCAGCAGTTTCGGTTTGTCCAACACTGAAGCTTTCTTT
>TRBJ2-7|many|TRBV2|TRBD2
CASGTGLGLAEYEQYF
TGTGCCAGCGGAACAGGGTTAGGACTAGCGGAATACGAGCAGTACTTC
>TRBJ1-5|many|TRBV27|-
CASSFGEAQPQHF
TGTGCCAGCTCCTTCGGTGAAGCCCAGCCCCAGCATTTT
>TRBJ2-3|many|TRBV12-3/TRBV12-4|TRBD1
CASRPPGTDLDTQYF
TGTGCCAGCAGGCCCCCCGGGACAGACCTCGATACGCAGTATTTT
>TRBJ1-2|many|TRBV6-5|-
CASSYGLRDGYTF
TGTGCCAGCAGTTACGGCTTAAGGGATGGCTACACCTTC
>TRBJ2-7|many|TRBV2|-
CASGGKDALVSYEQYF
TGTGCCAGCGGGGGAAAGGATGCCCTCGTCTCCTACGAGCAGTACTTC
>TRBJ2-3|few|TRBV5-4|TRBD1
CASSAPGQGRDTQYF
TGTGCCAGCAGCGCGCCGGGACAGGGGAGGGATACGCAGTATTTT
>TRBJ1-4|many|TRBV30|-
CAWSVRRATNEKLFF
TGTGCCTGGAGTGTACGTCGTGCAACTAATGAAAAACTGTTTTTT
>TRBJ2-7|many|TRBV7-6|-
CASSTNKGLEHEQYF
TGTGCCAGCAGCACGAACAAGGGGCTCGAGCACGAGCAGTACTTC
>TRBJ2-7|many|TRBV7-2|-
CASSLMAGTYEQYF
TGTGCCAGCAGCTTGATGGCGGGGACCTACGAGCAGTACTTC
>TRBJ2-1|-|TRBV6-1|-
CASSEYRVDNEQFF
TGTGCCAGCAGTGAATACCGGGTAGACAATGAGCAGTTCTTC
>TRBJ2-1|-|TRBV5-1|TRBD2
CASRFGLAGDNNEQFF
TGCGCCAGCAGGTTCGGACTAGCGGGCGACAACAATGAGCAGTTCTTC
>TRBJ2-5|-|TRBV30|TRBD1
CAWELGQTQETQYF
TGTGCCTGGGAACTGGGACAGACACAAGAGACCCAGTACTTC
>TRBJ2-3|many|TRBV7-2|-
CASSPRRGLDTQYF
TGTGCCAGCAGCCCCCGGAGGGGGCTGGATACGCAGTATTTT
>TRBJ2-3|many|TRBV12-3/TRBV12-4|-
CASSRRTASTDTQYF
TGTGCCAGCAGTCGTCGGACTGCGAGCACAGATACGCAGTATTTT
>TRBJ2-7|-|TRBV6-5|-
CASSYSTAGAESYEQYF
TGTGCCAGCAGTTACTCGACGGCGGGGGCAGAATCCTACGAGCAGTACTTC
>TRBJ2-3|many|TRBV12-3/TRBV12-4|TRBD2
CASSQGTSGRLNTQYF
TGTGCCAGCAGCCAAGGGACTAGCGGGAGATTAAATACGCAGTATTTT
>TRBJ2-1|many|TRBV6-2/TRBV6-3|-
CASSYSTGTLNEQFF
TGTGCCAGCAGTTACTCGACCGGAACCCTCAATGAGCAGTTCTTC
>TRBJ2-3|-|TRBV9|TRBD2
CASSVDSGLGTDTQYF
TGTGCCAGCAGCGTAGATTCGGGACTAGGCACAGATACGCAGTATTTT
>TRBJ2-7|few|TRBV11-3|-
CTSSTNVRGEQYF
TGTACCAGCAGCACGAACGTACGGGGCGAGCAGTACTTC
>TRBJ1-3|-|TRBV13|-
CASSLSPGEGNTIYF
TGTGCCAGCAGCTTAAGTCCGGGGGAGGGAAACACCATATATTTT
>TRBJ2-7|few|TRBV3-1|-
CASSHGTYPEPYEQYF
TGTGCCAGCAGCCATGGGACTTACCCTGAGCCCTACGAGCAGTACTTC
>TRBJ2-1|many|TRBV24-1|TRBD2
CATSLSGRSDNEQFF
TGTGCCACCAGTTTAAGCGGGAGATCGGACAATGAGCAGTTCTTC
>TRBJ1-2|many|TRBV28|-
CASSSGPDLVRGEPYTF
TGTGCCAGCAGTTCCGGGCCAGACCTGGTTCGTGGAGAACCCTACACCTTC
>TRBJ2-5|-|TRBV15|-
CATSTGQQETQYF
TGTGCCACCAGCACCGGACAGCAAGAGACCCAGTACTTC
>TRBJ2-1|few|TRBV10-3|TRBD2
CATLQAGTYNEQFF
TGTGCCACCTTACAAGCGGGGACCTACAATGAGCAGTTCTTC
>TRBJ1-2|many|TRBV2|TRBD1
CASRGPGQGEIYTF
TGTGCCAGCAGGGGGCCGGGACAGGGTGAGATCTACACCTTC
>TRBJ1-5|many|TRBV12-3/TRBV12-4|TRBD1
CASRKDRGYQPQHF
TGTGCCAGCAGAAAGGACAGGGGCTATCAGCCCCAGCATTTT
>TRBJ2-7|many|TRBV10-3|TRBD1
CAISDSAGGWGEQYF
TGTGCCATCAGTGATTCGGCAGGGGGCTGGGGCGAGCAGTACTTC
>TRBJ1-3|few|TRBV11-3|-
CASSLGSGAGANGNTIYF
TGTGCCAGCAGCTTAGGGTCGGGGGCAGGGGCCAATGGAAACACCATATATTTT
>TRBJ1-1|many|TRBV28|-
CASSLRAFPGDTEAFF
TGTGCCAGCAGTTTACGGGCATTCCCGGGGGACACTGAAGCTTTCTTT
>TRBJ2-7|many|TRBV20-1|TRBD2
CSALMGLAVGEQYF
TGCAGTGCTCTAATGGGACTAGCGGTGGGGGAGCAGTACTTC
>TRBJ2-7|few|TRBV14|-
CASSQGWVDEQYF
TGTGCCAGCAGCCAAGGCTGGGTCGACGAGCAGTACTTC
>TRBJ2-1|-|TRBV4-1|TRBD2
CASSQSGGDYNEQFF
TGCGCCAGCAGCCAGAGCGGGGGGGACTACAATGAGCAGTTCTTC
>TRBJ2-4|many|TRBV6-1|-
CASSEILIAKNIQYF
TGTGCCAGCAGTGAAATACTGATAGCCAAAAACATTCAGTACTTC
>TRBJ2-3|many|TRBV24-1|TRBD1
CATSDPPGQAARRGGTDTQYF
TGTGCCACCAGTGACCCCCCGGGACAGGCCGCGAGGAGAGGTGGCACAGATACGCAGTATTTT
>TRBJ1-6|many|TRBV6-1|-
CATQRMSYNSPLHF
TGTGCCACCCAGAGGATGTCCTATAATTCACCCCTCCACTTT
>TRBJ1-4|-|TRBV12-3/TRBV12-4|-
CASSPAGSDGLFF
TGTGCCAGCAGTCCCGCGGGGTCCGATGGACTGTTTTTT
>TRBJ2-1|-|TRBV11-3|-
CASSFPPNEQFF
TGTGCCAGCAGCTTTCCCCCCAATGAGCAGTTCTTC
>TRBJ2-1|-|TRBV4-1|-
CASSQDSGRSSYEQFF
TGCGCCAGCAGCCAAGATAGCGGCCGGAGCTCCTACGAGCAGTTCTTC